One TCR beta chain is described in this entry. Its matching antigen is unknown. The study ran its PCR with 60 Vbeta and 13 Jbeta primers. Generated by immunoSEQ multiplex PCR, the TCRdb table keeps only in-frame clones and is missing some. The data hold some 150,000 clones, with approximately 82% observed a single time. Germline CDR1 and CDR2: KGHSH and LQKENI. This CDR3 region has 14 residues. Trimming left V 2 bases short and J 5 bases short, with 10 bases between. These data belong to a study of cytomegalovirus exposure and HLA in healthy donors. Study observations and caveats: It was taken for granted in presence/absence analyses that sequencing depth across donors was roughly uniform.

The clonotype originates from a man aged 35 to 55 in good health and CMV-seronegative. The J gene is TRBJ2-1, the V gene TRBV18; D may be TRBD1 (6 bases). Sequences were obtained from PBMCs. The CDR3 DNA follows: TGTGCCAGCTCACCATACAGGGAGAACAATGAGCAGTTCTTC. Protein sequence: CASSPYRENNEQFF.